This entry lists 12 T cell receptor beta chains sequenced from one sample in a study of shared clonotypes between healthy human individuals. TCRdb keeps only in-frame clones here, not all; method: immunoSEQ multiplex PCR. The repertoire consists of about 1 million clones, with roughly 80% occurring once and the leading ten covering approximately 1.5%. Sequencing was done on a sample of memory CD4+ T cells sorted from blood. This sample's subset: CD45RA-negative fraction. These receptors all come from a man between 18 and 35 years old in good health.

The chain recombines TRBV18 with TRBJ1-3; D is unresolved. V dropped 1 base and J dropped 0 bases, with 7 bases sitting between them. Per the germline V gene, CDR1 is KGHSH and CDR2 is LQKENI. This CDR3 is 15 amino acids long. CDR3 nucleotide sequence: TGTGCCAGCTCACCACAGGCCAGCTCTGGAAACACCATATATTTT. Translation: CASSPQASSGNTIYF.

The V gene is TRBV5-6, the J gene TRBJ2-5, with TRBD1 matching over 9 bases. The J call may be wrong; the DNA end is better matched by TRBJ2-7. The CDR3 extends over 17 amino acids. Germline CDR1 SGHDT, CDR2 YYEEEE. The CDR3 region is CASSPAPGQGSSYEQYF. CDR3 DNA: TGTGCCAGCAGCCCGGCCCCGGGACAGGGTTCCTCCTACGAGCAGTACTTC.

This clone was observed a handful of times. The CDR3: CASRKDRQYNSPLHF. CDR3 DNA sequence: TGTGCCAGCAGAAAGGACAGACAGTATAATTCACCCCTCCACTTT. V and J are TRBV28 and TRBJ1-6, with D perhaps matching TRBD1 (6 bases). The CDR3 runs 15 residues. CDR1 is MDHEN, CDR2 SYDVKM, per germline. Trimming shortened V by 6 bases and J by 4 bases, and 13 bases separated the two germline ends.

The J gene is TRBJ2-3, the V gene TRBV27, with 15 bases identical to TRBD2. The CDR3 has 16 residues. Germline V gene data show CDR1 as MNHEY and CDR2 as SMNVEV (reference sequence). V dropped 3 bases and J dropped 7; count of bases not matched to a gene: 5. CDR3 loop: CASSFRTSGGVNTQYF. The DNA of the CDR3 is TGTGCCAGCAGTTTCCGGACTAGCGGGGGGGTCAATACGCAGTATTTT.

The chain uses TRBV27 and TRBJ2-2; 7 bases agree with TRBD1. The CDR3 extends over 15 amino acids. Trimming took 8 bases from V and 0 from J; bases not matched to a gene: 6. Germline V gene sequence: CDR1 MNHEY, CDR2 SMNVEV (reference sequence). The CDR3 nucleotides read TGTGCCAGCGGTGGGACAGCCGCGAACACCGGGGAGCTGTTTTTT. Its protein product is CASGGTAANTGELFF.

The V gene is TRBV30, the J gene TRBJ2-1; possible D gene TRBD1, 7 bases. V was pared by 5 bases and J by 0 bases, with 14 bases between. This CDR3 is 15 amino acids long. From germline, CDR1 is GTSNPN and CDR2 SVGIG (reference sequence). The CDR3 coding sequence is TGTGCCTGGTCCAGGGGGGAAAGCTCCTACAATGAGCAGTTCTTC. Protein product: CAWSRGESSYNEQFF.

The table lists this clone with a count of one. This rearrangement joins TRBV30 to TRBJ1-2, with a weak D call TRBD1 (5 bases). The germline V gene encodes CDR1 GTSNPN and CDR2 SVGIG (reference sequence). V gave up 5 bases and J gave up 8 bases, with 15 bases separating them. The CDR3 covers 12 residues. The CDR3: CAWGPHDRGYTF. CDR3 coding DNA: TGTGCCTGGGGTCCCCATGACAGAGGCTACACCTTC.

V and J are TRBV6-1 and TRBJ2-7; TRBD2 aligns across 8 bases. The germline V gene has CDR1 MNHNS and CDR2 SASEGT. This CDR3 has 12 amino acids. V was pared by 7 bases and J by 3 bases, with 2 bases of the junction left unmatched. The CDR3: CASKAGVYEQYF. CDR3 bases: TGTGCCAGCAAAGCGGGGGTCTACGAGCAGTACTTC.

This sequence joins TRBV19 and TRBJ1-2, with D possibly being TRBD1 (6 bases). Trimming removed 5 bases from V and 2 bases from J, with 15 bases in between. Germline V gives CDR1 LNHDA, CDR2 SQIVND (reference sequence). The CDR3 runs 15 residues. CDR3 region: CASSPGQTGNYGYTF. As DNA, the CDR3 is TGTGCCAGTAGTCCCGGACAGACGGGGAACTATGGCTACACCTTC.

This clone was recorded once. This chain links TRBV6-1 with TRBJ1-6; D gene unclear. CDR1 MNHNS and CDR2 SASEGT come from the germline V gene. CDR3 length: 15 residues. Trimming removed 6 bases at V and 0 bases at J, with 9 bases between. The CDR3 DNA follows: TGTGCCAGCAGATCTGATATCTCCTATAATTCACCCCTCCACTTT. Amino acids: CASRSDISYNSPLHF.

This chain connects TRBV7-8 to TRBJ2-3; D possibly corresponds to TRBD1 (5 bases). Germline V CDR1 and CDR2: SGHVS, FQNEAQ. V was trimmed by 1 base and J by 0 bases, leaving 8 bases between them. The CDR3 sequence is 15 residues long. The CDR3 sequence is CASSLGQTSTDTQYF. As DNA, the CDR3 is TGTGCCAGCAGCTTAGGACAGACTAGCACAGATACGCAGTATTTT.

This chain uses TRBV2 with TRBJ2-1; no definite D call. Trimming took 8 bases from V and 10 from J, leaving 15 bases between them. Germline V gene sequence: CDR1 SNHLY, CDR2 FYNNEI. The CDR3 is 12 amino acids. For the CDR3, the DNA is TGTGCCAGCGGGTCAATCGGTAGGGAGCAGTTCTTC. It is translated as CASGSIGREQFF.